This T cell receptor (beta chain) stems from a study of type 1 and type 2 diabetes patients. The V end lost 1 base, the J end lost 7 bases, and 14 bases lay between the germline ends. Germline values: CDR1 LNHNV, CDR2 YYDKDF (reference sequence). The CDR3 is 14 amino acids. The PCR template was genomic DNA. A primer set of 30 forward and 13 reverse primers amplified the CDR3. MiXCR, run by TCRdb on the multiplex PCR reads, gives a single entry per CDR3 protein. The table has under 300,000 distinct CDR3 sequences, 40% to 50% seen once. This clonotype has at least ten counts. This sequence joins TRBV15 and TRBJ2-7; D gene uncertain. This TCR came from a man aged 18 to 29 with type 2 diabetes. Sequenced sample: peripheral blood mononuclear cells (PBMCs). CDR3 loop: CATSRVVRTWEQYF. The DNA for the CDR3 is TGTGCCACCAGCAGAGTGGTCCGAACCTGGGAGCAGTACTTC.